Following are 23 T cell receptor beta chains from one sample sequenced in a study of identical twins. TCRdb independently ran MiXCR on the 5' RACE reads; one entry per CDR3 protein. The sample lists under 350,000 distinct CDR3 sequences, over 8.5% occurring once. This sample was also put to use in a study of yellow fever vaccine responses in identical twins.

The sample was CD8+ T cells sorted from blood. The receptors stem from a woman in her late teens or twenties in good health.

CDR3 DNA: TGTGCCAGCAGCCAAGCACTAGCGGCTCAAGGCACAGATACGCAGTATTTT. This encodes CASSQALAAQGTDTQYF. The rearrangement links TRBV3-1 to TRBJ2-3, with 8 bases identical to TRBD2. The V gene's germline CDR1 is LGHDT and CDR2 YNNKEL (reference sequence). CDR3 length: 17 residues. The V and J ends lost 1 base and 1 base, in that order; junction bases with no gene match: 7.

This clonotype came up many times. V is TRBV4-3 and J is TRBJ2-5; D not certain. The CDR3 contains 14 residues. CDR1 and CDR2 (germline): LGHNA, YSLEER. With 1 base removed from V and 1 base from J, the gap between germline ends came to 7 bases. The CDR3 reads CASSQVVSQETQYF. CDR3 sequence (DNA): TGCGCCAGCAGCCAAGTGGTTAGCCAAGAGACCCAGTACTTC.

This clonotype showed up just once. The genes are TRBV12-3 or TRBV12-4 and TRBJ2-1; 8 bases align to TRBD1. The CDR3 is made up of 18 amino acids. The junction had 20 bases not matched to a gene; V was cut back by 5 bases and J by 8 bases. In DNA, the CDR3 is TGTGCCAGCAGTCGCCCCATTTCCCCGGACAGGGATCTCCATGAGCAGTTCTTC. Its protein product is CASSRPISPDRDLHEQFF.

This clonotype has more than one count but fewer than ten. The chain recombines TRBV30 with TRBJ2-1; TRBD2 matches 10 bases. Germline-derived CDR1 and CDR2 are GTSNPN and SVGIG (reference sequence). The CDR3 has 13 amino acids. The trim removed 5 bases at V and 8 bases at J, leaving 6 bases unmatched. CDR3 region: CAWDSGGRDEQFF. For the CDR3, the DNA is TGTGCCTGGGATAGCGGGGGGAGAGATGAGCAGTTCTTC.

In this sample, this clonotype turned up many times. The chain links TRBV4-3 to TRBJ2-7, with 9 bases matching TRBD1. Germline trimming cut 1 base from V and 4 bases from J; bases unmatched to any gene: 5. The CDR3 has 15 amino acids. Germline CDR1 LGHNA, CDR2 YSLEER. CDR3 protein: CASSQGTGGLYEQYF. CDR3 DNA: TGCGCCAGCAGCCAAGGAACAGGGGGCTTGTACGAGCAGTACTTC.

This clonotype was counted between two and nine times. The chain links TRBV11-2 to TRBJ2-1; D unclear. The germline V and J ends were trimmed by 7 bases and 3 bases, with 10 bases remaining between them. The CDR3 contains 13 residues. Germline lookup yields CDR1 SGHAT and CDR2 FQNNGV. This CDR3 is CASNPTDYNEQFF. DNA of the CDR3: TGTGCCAGCAACCCTACGGACTACAATGAGCAGTTCTTC.

V gene TRBV7-9 combines with J gene TRBJ2-7; D uncertain. V lost 5 bases and J lost 2, with 16 bases in between. The CDR3 covers 15 residues. Germline V lookup: CDR1 SEHNR, CDR2 FQNEAQ (reference sequence). The CDR3 loop is CASSHDTSITYEQYF. DNA for the CDR3: TGTGCCAGCAGCCATGACACCTCTATAACCTACGAGCAGTACTTC. Using reference TRBV7-9 and TRBJ2-7 for the parts outside the CDR3, the full variable domain is DTGVSQNPRHKITKRGQNVTFRCDPISEHNRLYWYRQTLGQGPEFLTYFQNEAQLEKSRLLSDRFSAERPKGSFSTLEIQRTEQGDSAMYLCASSHDTSITYEQYFGPGTRLTVT.

This clonotype was detected ten times or more. J is TRBJ2-2 and V is TRBV29-1; unclear D gene. The CDR3 is made up of 13 amino acids. The V gene's germline CDR1 is SQVTM and CDR2 ANQGSEA. The V end lost 8 bases, the J end lost 2 bases, and 12 bases lay between the germline ends. CDR3 nucleotide sequence: TGCAGCCTACGAGACGGCAACACCGGGGAGCTGTTTTTT. As protein: CSLRDGNTGELFF.

The table lists this clonotype with many counts. The CDR3, as DNA: TGTGCCAGCAGCCCCCTTGGACAGGGCGGGAGCACTGAAGCTTTCTTT. Its translation: CASSPLGQGGSTEAFF. The chain has TRBV12-3 or TRBV12-4 and TRBJ1-1, with 8 bases matching TRBD1. The CDR3 contains 16 residues. Losses at the gene ends were 6 bases for V and 4 bases for J; bases not matched to a gene: 13.

This clonotype was observed at least ten times. The V gene is TRBV24-1, the J gene TRBJ2-1; perhaps TRBD2 as D (6 bases). CDR3 size: 13 residues. The V end was cut by 6 bases, the J end by 6 bases, with 11 bases between. CDR1 is KGHDR, CDR2 SFDVKD, per germline. The CDR3 nucleotides are TGTGCCACCAGTAGGAGGGGTTTCAATGAGCAGTTCTTC. Its translation: CATSRRGFNEQFF.

This clonotype has a count of ten or more. This chain connects TRBV6-6 to TRBJ2-1; 9 nucleotides match TRBD2. The V gene end was trimmed by 0 bases and the J gene end by 10 bases; junction bases not matched to a gene: 1. The CDR3 covers 13 residues. From germline, CDR1 is MNHNY and CDR2 SVGAGI (reference sequence). This CDR3 is CASSYSSGREQFF. DNA for the CDR3: TGTGCCAGCAGTTACTCGAGCGGGAGGGAGCAGTTCTTC.

This clonotype was counted only a few times. The chain uses TRBV6-2 or TRBV6-3 and TRBJ2-7; possible D gene TRBD2, 5 bases. The V end lost 6 bases, the J end lost 1 base, and 13 bases lay between the germline ends. This CDR3 has 14 residues. The germline V gene has CDR1 MNHEY and CDR2 SVGEGT. CDR3 nucleotides: TGTGCCAGCAGGACTACAGCGTTATCCTACGAGCAGTACTTC. Translated, it gives CASRTTALSYEQYF.

This clonotype was picked up a small number of times. In nucleotides, the CDR3 is TGTGCCAGCAGCGCACCGGGACGGATCAATGAGCAGTTCTTC. It encodes CASSAPGRINEQFF. The chain links TRBV9 to TRBJ2-1; D assignment may be TRBD1 or TRBD2 (5 bases each). The CDR3 loop spans 14 amino acids. Deletions cut 3 bases from V and 6 bases from J, with 13 bases between. Germline CDR1 SGDLS, CDR2 YYNGEE.

This clonotype was detected many times. The chain employs TRBV20-1 and TRBJ1-2; D possibly corresponds to TRBD1 (5 bases). The V gene's germline CDR1 is DFQATT and CDR2 SNEGSKA (reference sequence). V was pared by 0 bases and J by 8 bases, with 16 bases between. This CDR3 contains 14 residues. The CDR3 DNA reads TGCAGTGCTAGAGAGGGGGTTTCCTTTGGGGGCTACACCTTC. Residues: CSAREGVSFGGYTF.

The chain links TRBV6-5 to TRBJ2-2; a possible D gene is TRBD2 (7 bases). V lost 2 bases and J 2 bases, leaving 15 bases between the germline ends. The CDR3 has 17 residues. The germline V gene has CDR1 MNHEY and CDR2 SVGAGI. The CDR3 nucleotides are TGTGCCAGCAGTTACCGCGTGGGGGGGCTTAACACCGGGGAGCTGTTTTTT. This sequence encodes CASSYRVGGLNTGELFF.

This clonotype appeared many times. This chain uses TRBV3-1 with TRBJ2-7; TRBD1 matches at 10 bases. This CDR3 comprises 14 residues. V was pared by 1 base and J by 3 bases, with 0 bases of the junction left unmatched. The germline V gene has CDR1 LGHDT and CDR2 YNNKEL (reference sequence). The CDR3 bases are TGTGCCAGCAGCCAAGGGACAGGGGGCTACGAGCAGTACTTC. Its protein product is CASSQGTGGYEQYF.

This clonotype has a count of ten or more. The chain links TRBV27 to TRBJ1-4; tentative D call: TRBD1 (5 bases). This CDR3 has 14 amino acids. Germline V CDR1 and CDR2: MNHEY, SMNVEV (reference sequence). V was clipped by 3 bases and J by 7 bases, with 12 bases between them. The CDR3 region has the DNA TGTGCCAGCAGTTTGGTAAGGGGCGCTGAAAAACTGTTTTTT. It yields the protein CASSLVRGAEKLFF.

The rearrangement links TRBV29-1 to TRBJ2-7; D uncertain. V was trimmed by 4 bases and J by 2 bases, leaving 12 bases between them. Germline V gene lookup returns CDR1 SQVTM and CDR2 ANQGSEA. This CDR3 is built from 13 residues. The CDR3 sequence: CSVVDRDTYEQYF. The CDR3 bases are TGCAGCGTTGTTGATAGGGATACCTACGAGCAGTACTTC.

This clonotype was seen many times. V usage is TRBV27 and J usage is TRBJ2-7; a weak D match, TRBD2 (5 bases). This CDR3 has 14 residues. V lost 5 bases and J 8 bases, leaving 19 bases between the germline ends. Germline assignment: CDR1 MNHEY and CDR2 SMNVEV (reference sequence). Here the CDR3 reads CASSVTPGSRQQYF. CDR3 DNA sequence: TGTGCCAGCAGTGTTACTCCGGGATCCCGTCAGCAGTACTTC.

In this sample, this clonotype turned up a few times. The chain couples TRBV2 to TRBJ2-3; possibly TRBD1 or TRBD2 for D (5 bases each). V lost 6 bases and J 2 bases, leaving 9 bases between the germline ends. CDR1 is SNHLY and CDR2 is FYNNEI in the germline V gene. The CDR3 spans 13 residues. This CDR3 reads CASSGDPTDTQYF. The CDR3 bases are TGTGCCAGCAGCGGGGACCCCACAGATACGCAGTATTTT.

This clonotype showed up just a few times. The chain links TRBV25-1 to TRBJ1-2; 7 positions match TRBD1. J gave up 4 bases and V 6 bases, and 11 bases lay outside the gene matches. CDR3 length: 15 amino acids. Germline V lookup: CDR1 MGHDK, CDR2 SYGVNS. The CDR3 spells CASSDAGGLVYGYTF. The CDR3 DNA is TGTGCCAGCAGCGATGCAGGGGGTCTTGTCTATGGCTACACCTTC.

V gene TRBV18 combines with J gene TRBJ2-7; D remains unclear. This CDR3 is 13 amino acids long. Germline V gene sequence: CDR1 KGHSH, CDR2 LQKENI. Trimming left V 3 bases short and J 2 bases short, with 8 bases between. The CDR3 DNA sequence: TGTGCCAGCTCACCCGGAGACCCCTACGAGCAGTACTTC. It translates to CASSPGDPYEQYF. The entire variable domain, with the rest obtained from reference TRBV18 and TRBJ2-7, is as follows: NAGVMQNPRHLVRRRGQEARLRCSPMKGHSHVYWYRQLPEEGLKFMVYLQKENIIDESGMPKERFSAEFPKEGPSILRIQQVVRGDSAAYFCASSPGDPYEQYFGPGTRLTVT.

Ten or more counts support this clonotype. The chain combines TRBV20-1 with TRBJ1-4; D gene ambiguous. The germline V and J ends were trimmed by 6 bases and 4 bases, with 12 bases remaining between them. The germline V gene encodes CDR1 DFQATT and CDR2 SNEGSKA (reference sequence). The CDR3 has 13 residues. The CDR3 reads CSATDGINEKLFF. The CDR3 bases are TGCAGTGCCACGGATGGAATTAATGAAAAACTGTTTTTT.